The 30 T cell receptor beta chains reported below all come from one sample, sequenced in a study of blood T cell repertoires in COVID-19. TCRdb's copy holds only in-frame clones and misses some; the assay was immunoSEQ multiplex PCR. This sample has 300,000 to 350,000 clones, with approximately 86% found just once. Specimen: PBMCs or T cells enriched from blood (not recorded which). All receptors come from a woman younger than 30 who had recovered from COVID-19.

For the CDR3, the DNA is TGTGCCAGCACGACATCCGGTATGACAAACTATGGCTACACCTTC. Translating it yields CASTTSGMTNYGYTF. The rearrangement links TRBV28 to TRBJ1-2; D gene unclear. The CDR3 sequence is 15 residues long. V shed 7 bases and J shed 2 bases, with 17 bases lying between them. Germline CDR1 MDHEN, CDR2 SYDVKM.

This sequence joins TRBV5-1 and TRBJ2-7; D is perhaps TRBD1 (8 bases). This CDR3 is 14 amino acids long. CDR1 SGHRS and CDR2 YFSETQ come from the germline V gene. Trimming cost V 4 bases and J 6 bases, with 17 bases left between them. CDR3 bases: TGCGCCAGCAGCCCACAGGGGGGGCCAGGCGAGCAGTACTTC. This encodes CASSPQGGPGEQYF.

The chain carries TRBV29-1 and TRBJ2-5; the D is unclear. The V end was cut by 3 bases, the J end by 1 base, with 9 bases between. This CDR3 spans 13 amino acids. Germline-derived CDR1 and CDR2 are SQVTM and ANQGSEA. The CDR3 coding sequence is TGCAGCGTTGATCGGCAGGTCCAAGAGACCCAGTACTTC. Amino acids: CSVDRQVQETQYF.

The genes are TRBV28 and TRBJ2-7, with D perhaps matching TRBD2 (6 bases). Germline assignment: CDR1 MDHEN and CDR2 SYDVKM. The CDR3 consists of 12 residues. V shed 6 bases and J shed 3 bases, with 9 bases lying between them. The CDR3 spells CASRRDLYEQYF. The CDR3 DNA reads TGTGCCAGCAGGCGGGACCTCTACGAGCAGTACTTC.

The chain has TRBV11-3 and TRBJ1-1; 7 positions agree with TRBD1. The J segment lost 6 bases and the V segment lost 5 bases, leaving 12 bases of the junction unmatched. This CDR3 spans 15 amino acids. Germline V gene lookup returns CDR1 SGHNT and CDR2 YENEEA. CDR3 coding DNA: TGTGCCAGCAGCCAGGGGGACTTTTCAGGCGCTGAAGCTTTCTTT. This codes for CASSQGDFSGAEAFF.

The genes are TRBV7-9 and TRBJ1-1, with 10 bases identical to TRBD1. The CDR3 spans 15 residues. Germline V gives CDR1 SEHNR, CDR2 FQNEAQ (reference sequence). J gave up 1 base and V 3 bases, and 2 bases lay outside the gene matches. CDR3 nucleotide sequence: TGTGCCAGCAGCTTGGGGACAGGGGCGAACACTGAAGCTTTCTTT. Its protein product is CASSLGTGANTEAFF.

The chain carries TRBV24-1 and TRBJ1-1; TRBD1 might be the D (5 bases). The CDR3 loop spans 15 amino acids. CDR1 is KGHDR and CDR2 is SFDVKD in the germline V gene. V was clipped by 6 bases and J by 4 bases, with 17 bases between them. This CDR3 reads CATSPGGGRGTEAFF. In nucleotides, the CDR3 is TGTGCCACCAGTCCTGGGGGGGGTCGGGGCACTGAAGCTTTCTTT.

The J gene is TRBJ2-5, the V gene TRBV18; 8 bases are shared with TRBD2. V trimming: 1 base; J trimming: 1 base; junction bases outside the gene matches: 2. CDR3 length: 15 amino acids. Per the germline V gene, CDR1 is KGHSH and CDR2 is LQKENI. CDR3 DNA sequence: TGTGCCAGCTCACCACTAGCGGGGCTCCAAGAGACCCAGTACTTC. It codes for CASSPLAGLQETQYF. Complete variable domain (other parts from reference TRBV18 and TRBJ2-5): NAGVMQNPRHLVRRRGQEARLRCSPMKGHSHVYWYRQLPEEGLKFMVYLQKENIIDESGMPKERFSAEFPKEGPSILRIQQVVRGDSAAYFCASSPLAGLQETQYFGPGTRLLVL.

The genes are TRBV30 and TRBJ1-5; 10 bases are a match to TRBD1. J gave up 5 bases and V 3 bases, and 13 bases lay outside the gene matches. CDR1 GTSNPN and CDR2 SVGIG come from the germline V gene (reference sequence). This CDR3 comprises 17 residues. The CDR3 DNA follows: TGTGCCTGGAGACCTCGGGGCGGGACAGGGGCGCATCAGCCCCAGCATTTT. It translates to CAWRPRGGTGAHQPQHF.

This clone was observed a handful of times. The V gene is TRBV7-6, the J gene TRBJ1-2, with 10 positions matching TRBD1. Germline V gene sequence: CDR1 SGHVS, CDR2 FNYEAQ. The CDR3 has 19 residues. V was pared by 5 bases and J by 8 bases, with 23 bases of the junction left unmatched. As DNA, the CDR3 is TGTGCCAGCAGCCCCAGTTCCGGGACAGGGGATGTGAGTGTCTACGGCTACACCTTC. Amino acid sequence: CASSPSSGTGDVSVYGYTF.

The chain employs TRBV25-1 and TRBJ1-2; possible D gene TRBD1, 6 bases. The germline V and J ends were trimmed by 4 bases and 8 bases, with 20 bases remaining between them. Germline CDR1 MGHDK, CDR2 SYGVNS. CDR3 size: 15 residues. The CDR3, as DNA: TGTGCCAGCAGTGGAGCAGGGGACGGTAGAAACGGCTACACCTTC. It specifies CASSGAGDGRNGYTF.

The genes are TRBV19 and TRBJ2-7, with D unclear. Between the trimmed V and J ends, which lost 8 bases and 3 bases, there was a span of 14 bases. The CDR3 spans 13 residues. The V gene's germline CDR1 is LNHDA and CDR2 SQIVND (reference sequence). This chain's CDR3 is CASAPQYNYEQYF. CDR3 nucleotides: TGTGCCAGTGCCCCTCAATACAACTACGAGCAGTACTTC.

This rearrangement joins TRBV6-2 or TRBV6-3 to TRBJ2-3; TRBD2 aligns across 10 bases. The CDR3 is made up of 18 amino acids. V gave up 2 bases and J gave up 4 bases; unmatched junction bases: 12. Looked up from germline, CDR1 is MNHEY and CDR2 is SVGEGT. For the CDR3, the DNA is TGTGCCAGCAGTTACCCTATCCTAGCGGGAGCTAGCCCAGATACGCAGTATTTT. Residues: CASSYPILAGASPDTQYF.

The genes are TRBV2 and TRBJ1-6; 10 bases align to TRBD1. The ends lost 7 bases at V and 5 bases at J; junction bases unmatched: 5. CDR1 and CDR2 from the germline V gene are SNHLY and FYNNEI. This CDR3 spans 15 amino acids. This chain's CDR3 is CASNLGTGDNSPLHF. Here the CDR3 DNA reads TGTGCCAGCAACCTAGGGACAGGGGATAATTCACCCCTCCACTTT.

The rearrangement joins TRBV9 to TRBJ2-1; maybe TRBD2 (6 bases). The V end lost 0 bases, the J end lost 2 bases, and 9 bases lay between the germline ends. The CDR3 runs 15 residues. Looked up from germline, CDR1 is SGDLS and CDR2 is YYNGEE. Here the CDR3 reads CASSVVGGPYNEQFF. In nucleotides, the CDR3 is TGTGCCAGCAGCGTAGTGGGGGGTCCCTACAATGAGCAGTTCTTC.

The chain links TRBV7-9 to TRBJ1-1; the match to TRBD1 covers 8 bases. Germline V gene data show CDR1 as SEHNR and CDR2 as FQNEAQ (reference sequence). This CDR3 region has 16 residues. J gave up 6 bases and V 3 bases, and 12 bases lay outside the gene matches. In nucleotides, the CDR3 is TGTGCCAGCAGCTTTACCGGTGGACAGGGTCGGGCTGAAGCTTTCTTT. Amino acids: CASSFTGGQGRAEAFF.

This chain joins TRBV27 and TRBJ1-5; D is ambiguous. The CDR3 consists of 12 residues. Germline CDR1 reads MNHEY; CDR2 reads SMNVEV (reference sequence). The germline V and J ends were trimmed by 6 bases and 5 bases, with 8 bases remaining between them. The CDR3 DNA reads as TGTGCCAGCAGAAAGAGGGATCAGCCCCAGCATTTT. Translated: CASRKRDQPQHF.

The chain is built from TRBV6-6 and TRBJ2-7; no definite D call. Trimming stripped 6 bases from V and 3 bases from J, with 6 bases between. Germline V gene lookup returns CDR1 MNHNY and CDR2 SVGAGI (reference sequence). This CDR3 contains 11 residues. CDR3: CASRQSYEQYF. The CDR3 DNA reads as TGTGCCAGCAGACAGAGCTACGAGCAGTACTTC.

The chain has TRBV29-1 and TRBJ1-2; D not certain. Germline CDR1 reads SQVTM; CDR2 reads ANQGSEA. Trimming pared 4 bases from V and 3 bases from J, leaving 9 bases between. The CDR3 totals 12 residues. For the CDR3, the DNA is TGCAGCGTTGCCCTGGAGGACTATGGCTACACCTTC. Encoded protein: CSVALEDYGYTF.

The chain has TRBV7-6 and TRBJ2-7; 7 positions match TRBD2. Trimming took 5 bases from V and 2 from J; bases not matched to a gene: 6. Germline assignment: CDR1 SGHVS and CDR2 FNYEAQ. The CDR3 has 14 amino acids. CDR3 in DNA: TGTGCCAGCAGCGGGGGGGATAGTGCCTACGAGCAGTACTTC. Translation: CASSGGDSAYEQYF.

This clone was detected only a few times. Compared with germline, one end of the junction differs, possibly owing to a read error. The CDR3 coding sequence is TGTGCCAGCAGCTCAAGCGGGACAGGAAAATTCTTC. As protein: CASSSSGTGKFF. The rearrangement uses TRBV7-6 and TRBJ2-7; perhaps TRBD1 as D (8 bases). The germline V gene has CDR1 SGHVS and CDR2 FNYEAQ. This CDR3 is 12 amino acids long.

The chain uses TRBV5-1 and TRBJ2-6; 10 positions match TRBD1. J gave up 6 bases and V 0 bases, and 12 bases lay outside the gene matches. Germline CDR1 and CDR2: SGHRS and YFSETQ. The CDR3 sequence is 19 residues long. As DNA, the CDR3 is TGCGCCAGCAGCTTGGCGATGGCTCCTGGACAGGGGGAGGCCAACGTCCTGACTTTC. It is translated as CASSLAMAPGQGEANVLTF. Based on the CDR3 plus reference TRBV5-1 and TRBJ2-6, the full variable domain is KAGVTQTPRYLIKTRGQQVTLSCSPISGHRSVSWYQQTPGQGLQFLFEYFSETQRNKGNFPGRFSGRQFSNSRSEMNVSTLELGDSALYLCASSLAMAPGQGEANVLTFGAGSRLTVL.

The chain joins TRBV6-2 or TRBV6-3 to TRBJ1-2, with D maybe TRBD1 (5 bases). Germline values: CDR1 MNHEY, CDR2 SVGEGT. The CDR3 is 14 amino acids. The V end lost 2 bases, the J end lost 4 bases, and 11 bases lay between the germline ends. The CDR3 DNA sequence: TGTGCCAGCAGTTACCCTGCGACAGCCTATGGCTACACCTTC. It encodes CASSYPATAYGYTF.

This clone was counted a single time. The chain employs TRBV19 and TRBJ1-6, with a possible D match to TRBD1 (6 bases). CDR1 LNHDA and CDR2 SQIVND come from the germline V gene (reference sequence). Trimming took 7 bases from V and 10 from J, leaving 17 bases between them. CDR3 length equals 14 residues. CDR3 DNA sequence: TGTGCCAGTAAATTCGCCCAGGGGATGTCACCCCTCCACTTT. Its translation is CASKFAQGMSPLHF.

The genes are TRBV7-3 and TRBJ1-1, with 8 bases matching TRBD1. J was trimmed by 4 bases and V by 5 bases; bases with no gene match: 3. CDR3 length equals 13 residues. The V gene's germline CDR1 is SGHTA and CDR2 FQGTGA. The CDR3 protein is CASSTDRATEAFF. The CDR3 coding sequence is TGTGCCAGCAGCACGGACAGGGCCACTGAAGCTTTCTTT.

V and J are TRBV19 and TRBJ1-3; D unclear. In germline, CDR1 is LNHDA, CDR2 SQIVND (reference sequence). This CDR3 is 15 amino acids long. Trimming stripped 1 base from V and 0 bases from J, with 7 bases between. CDR3 DNA: TGTGCCAGTAGTATAGTCTTCAGCTCTGGAAACACCATATATTTT. Amino acids: CASSIVFSSGNTIYF.

CDR3: CASSVGGSNNEQFF. In DNA, the CDR3 is TGTGCCAGCAGCGTCGGTGGGAGTAATAATGAGCAGTTCTTC. The rearrangement joins TRBV9 to TRBJ2-1, with D possibly matching TRBD2 (5 bases). Germline V gene lookup returns CDR1 SGDLS and CDR2 YYNGEE. This CDR3 has 14 residues. V was pared by 2 bases and J by 7 bases, with 13 bases between.

This rearrangement joins TRBV4-1 to TRBJ2-7; 12 nucleotides align to TRBD1. The CDR3 loop spans 15 amino acids. Germline assignment: CDR1 MGHRA and CDR2 YSYEKL. The V and J ends lost 5 bases and 3 bases, in that order; junction bases with no gene match: 5. CDR3 coding DNA: TGCGCCAGCAGCGACCGGGACAGGGGGCTCTACGAGCAGTACTTC. Encoded protein: CASSDRDRGLYEQYF.

V gene TRBV6-5 combines with J gene TRBJ2-7; D is possibly TRBD1 (6 bases). V gave up 8 bases and J gave up 3 bases, with 17 bases separating them. Germline lookup yields CDR1 MNHEY and CDR2 SVGAGI. The CDR3 covers 14 residues. CDR3 DNA sequence: TGTGCCAGCCACGAAGGTGGACAGAACTACGAGCAGTACTTC. Protein: CASHEGGQNYEQYF.

This sequence joins TRBV3-1 (or the pseudogene TRBV3-2) and TRBJ1-4; D gene uncertain. Germline V gene sequence: CDR1 LGHDT, CDR2 YNNKEL (reference sequence). CDR3 length: 16 amino acids. The germline V and J ends were trimmed by 0 bases and 5 bases, with 13 bases remaining between them. CDR3 protein: CASSQDLAARNEKLFF. The CDR3, as DNA: TGTGCCAGCAGCCAAGATCTCGCGGCCCGCAATGAAAAACTGTTTTTT.